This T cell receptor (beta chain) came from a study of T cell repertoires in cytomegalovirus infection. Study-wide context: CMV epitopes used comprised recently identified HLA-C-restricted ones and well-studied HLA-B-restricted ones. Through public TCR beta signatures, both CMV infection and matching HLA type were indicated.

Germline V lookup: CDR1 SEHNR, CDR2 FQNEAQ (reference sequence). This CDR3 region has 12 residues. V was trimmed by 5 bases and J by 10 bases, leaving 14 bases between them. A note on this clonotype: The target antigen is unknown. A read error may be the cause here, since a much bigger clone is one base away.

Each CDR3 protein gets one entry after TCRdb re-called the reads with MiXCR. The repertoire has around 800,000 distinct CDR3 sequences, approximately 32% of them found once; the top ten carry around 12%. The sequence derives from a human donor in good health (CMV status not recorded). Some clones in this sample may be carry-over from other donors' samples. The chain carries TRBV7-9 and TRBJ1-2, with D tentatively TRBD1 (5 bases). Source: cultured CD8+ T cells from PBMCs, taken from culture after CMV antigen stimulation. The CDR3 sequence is CASSQVQGDYTF. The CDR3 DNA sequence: TGTGCCAGCAGCCAAGTCCAGGGCGACTACACCTTC.